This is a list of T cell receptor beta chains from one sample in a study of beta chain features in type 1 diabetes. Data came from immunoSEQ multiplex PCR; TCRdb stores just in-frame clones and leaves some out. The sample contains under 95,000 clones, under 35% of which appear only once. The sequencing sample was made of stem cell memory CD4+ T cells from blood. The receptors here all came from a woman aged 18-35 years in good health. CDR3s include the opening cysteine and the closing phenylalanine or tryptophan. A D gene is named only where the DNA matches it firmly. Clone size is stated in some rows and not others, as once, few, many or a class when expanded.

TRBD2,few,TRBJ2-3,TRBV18,TGTGCCAGCTCTGCAAGCGGGAGCAACGCAGATACGCAGTATTTT,CASSASGSNADTQYF
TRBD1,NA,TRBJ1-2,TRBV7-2,TGTGCCAGCAGCTTATGGGGACAGCCGGAGGCGGGCTACACCTTC,CASSLWGQPEAGYTF
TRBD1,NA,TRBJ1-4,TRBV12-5,TGTGCTAGTGGCACGGGACAGGGGAATGAAAAACTGTTTTTT,CASGTGQGNEKLFF
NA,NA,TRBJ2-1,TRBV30,TGTGCCTGGAGTGTAAGAGCAGGCCTCAATGAGCAGTTCTTC,CAWSVRAGLNEQFF
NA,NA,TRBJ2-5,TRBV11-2,TGTGCCAGCAGCTTAGCGGGGTACAGGGACTTC,CASSLAGYRDF
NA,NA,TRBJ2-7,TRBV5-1,TGCGCCAGCAGAGCTTTCGGGGGTTCCTACGAGCAGTACTTC,CASRAFGGSYEQYF
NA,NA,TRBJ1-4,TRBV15,TGTGCCACCAGCGAACGCTTTGGGGGGGAAAAACTGTTTTTT,CATSERFGGEKLFF
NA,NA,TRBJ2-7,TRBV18,TGTGCCAGCTCACCAGGGAGGAGGAGCCCGTCCAGCTCCTACGAGCAGTACTTC,CASSPGRRSPSSSYEQYF
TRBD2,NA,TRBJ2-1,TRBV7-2,TGTGCCAGCAGCAACTGGGGACTATACAATGAGCAGTTCTTC,CASSNWGLYNEQFF
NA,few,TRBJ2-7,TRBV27,TGTGCCAGCAGACCCACAACCCCAGTCGCCGAGCAGTACTTC,CASRPTTPVAEQYF
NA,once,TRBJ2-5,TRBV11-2,TGTGCCAGCAGCTTAGCTCCAGGCGGAGGGGCCCAAGAGACCCAGTACTTC,CASSLAPGGGAQETQYF
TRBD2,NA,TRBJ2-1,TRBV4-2,TGTGCCAGCAGCCAAGAAACGGGAGGGCCCTACAATGAGCAGTTCTTC,CASSQETGGPYNEQFF
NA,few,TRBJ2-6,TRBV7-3,TGTGCCAGCAGCTTACGAGGGGGCTCTGGGGCCAACGTCCTGACTTTC,CASSLRGGSGANVLTF
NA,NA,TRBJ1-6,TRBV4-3,TGCGCCAGCAGCCAAGATCTAGTTTCCGGGCGGGGGAATTCACCCCTCCACTTT,CASSQDLVSGRGNSPLHF
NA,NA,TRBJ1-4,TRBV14,TGTGCCAGCAGCCATCTAAGGGGAAGGGGGAATGAAAAACTGTTTTTT,CASSHLRGRGNEKLFF